This TCR beta chain was documented in a study of cytomegalovirus exposure and HLA in healthy donors (dated by TCRdb to the late 2010s). As for the study more broadly: An earlier analysis of approximately 600 of the donors reported 250 to 300 Gb of sequence data and 117 million unique TCR beta sequences from 150 million to 200 million T cells. Roughly 290 gigabases of sequencing data and around 80 million unique TCR sequences made up an early release that covered approximately 650 HLA-typed donors. Of the approximately 400 genotyped donors, over 70% fell in the genetic ancestry cluster associated with self-reported Caucasian donors. The study was designed to test whether signatures of past pathogen exposure could be identified by cataloging public T cell receptors. The study used immunosequencing to profile the T cell repertoires of hundreds of subjects and linked those repertoires to cytomegalovirus serostatus. Along with the approximately 650-subject first cohort, a separate validation cohort of 120 different subjects was used. To predict cytomegalovirus infection status, the study brought together high-throughput TCR immunosequencing, statistical association of individual TCRs with disease status, and machine learning. A later analysis re-analyzed previously published TCR beta repertoires from approximately 700 donors and added high-resolution HLA genotyping to study TCR occurrence patterns. Rather than using new phenotypic data, the later analysis identified candidate immune exposures from TCR beta sequences and from how often those sequences occurred across donors. An earlier analysis of around 540 of the donors applied high-throughput TCR beta sequencing to assess whether each TCR beta V gene segment acted as functional or pseudogenic. Donor age, sex, ethnicity and CMV serostatus were compiled together with the repertoire data. In a later genetic analysis, genome-wide SNP genotypes for about three fifths of the roughly 670 donors were used, and that subset was treated as a discovery cohort. All discovery cohort repertoires had been generated using a single sequencing platform. Class I and class II HLA loci were covered by the typing at four-digit resolution. The number of donors typed differed by locus, with roughly 620-630 for A, B, C, DRB1 and DQB1, around 500 for DQA1, approximately 580 for DPA1, and under 490 for DPB1. Roughly 5 DR-DQ haplotypes were treated as single units for association and clustering because of strong linkage in the cohort. Among roughly 400 genotyped donors of the cohort, an average of 235,054 unique TCR beta nucleotide sequences were sequenced per donor, around 20% of them non-productive.

Worth noting for this clone: Its antigen is unknown.

The library relied on the immunoSEQ multiplex PCR assay. A mixture of 60 forward primers for TCR Vbeta segments and 13 reverse primers for TCR Jbeta segments was used in the multiplex PCR. Amplification of the CDR3 region of rearranged TCR beta genes was performed with a multiplex PCR assay on genomic DNA. The Illumina HiSeq System was used to sequence the amplified TCR beta libraries as 87-base-pair reads. As for how the authors treated the data: In a later analysis, 77 million or so unique TCR beta chains were counted across the approximately 670 repertoires, and approximately 11 million of these chains were shared by at least two donors. Raw reads were error-corrected and collapsed into unique sequences with a nearest-neighbor algorithm that merged closely related sequences to remove PCR and sequencing errors. CDR3 sequences were aligned to IMGT reference sequences to assign V, D and J gene segments. For a sequence to be retained, a match of at least six nucleotides was required to both a V gene segment and a J gene segment. Rearrangements were called productive when the CDR3 lacked stop codons and stayed in frame with V and J; all others were non-productive. Following IMGT convention, CDR3 was defined as the stretch from the second conserved V-encoded cysteine to the conserved J-encoded phenylalanine. The earlier analysis of 450 to 750 of the donors excluded any sequence lacking an unambiguous match to a single V gene segment. In an earlier analysis of 500 to 750 of the donors, V segments were called functional above 56.7% productive rearrangements and were called segregating when the between-donor standard deviation exceeded 5%. A statistical classification framework was built for diagnosing cytomegalovirus status from the catalog of TCR beta chain sequences. V and J gene assignment, in a later analysis, came from comparing TCR nucleotide sequences with IMGT/GENE-DB human TR gene sequences. Using the TCRdist pipeline, a later analysis assigned CDR3 sequences along with most-parsimonious VDJ recombination scenarios. A later analysis defined each TCR beta chain by its CDR3 amino acid sequence plus V-gene family, and excluded reads lacking a unique V-gene family. A later analysis removed 500 to 650 highly shared, low-generation-probability nucleotide sequences to deal with suspected cross-contamination and a sequencing artifact. In a later analysis, a clonal expansion index for each public chain was calculated from normalized within-repertoire ranks of inferred template counts. In a later analysis, generation probabilities were computed using a VDJ recombination model fitted to out-of-frame rearrangements, and the results were checked against IGoR. Hypergeometric tests were used in a later analysis to score TCR-TCR, TCR-HLA and TCR-CMV co-occurrence, with a repertoire-size bias correction applied to the TCR pairs. A later analysis estimated false discovery rates by permuting HLA or CMV assignments 20 times. In a later analysis, co-occurring TCRs were grouped using DBSCAN, and TCRdist sequence similarity was added for clustering within HLA-allele-positive subsets. Co-occurrence clustering excluded repertoires with fewer than 30,000 or more than 120,000 public chains, plus five with anomalous nucleotide sharing. TCRdb mirrors the immuneACCESS table, restricted to in-frame sequences. Some clones are absent from its copies; in checked studies, under half trace to an unresolved V gene, and the reason for the others is unknown. The DNA was the basis for D and trimming; V, J and clone size are from that table. The sample's table lists a count of 60,000 to 65,000 clones. Approximately 5.6% of the sample goes to the ten largest clones.

In total, 630 or so healthy bone marrow donors made up the cohort. All cohort members were sampled while nominally healthy, although unrecorded immune exposures were likely present. The donor was CMV seropositive and belonged to the group of a few hundred seropositive cohort members. A peripheral blood sample was collected from each donor, and TCR beta sequencing was performed on peripheral blood mononuclear cells. The Qiagen DNeasy Blood Extraction Kit was used to extract genomic DNA from the blood cell samples. CDR1 MGHRA and CDR2 YSYEKL were looked up in the germline V gene. The germline ends are 14 bases apart after V is trimmed by 0 bases and J by 3 bases. The CDR3 covers 16 residues, taking in both the cysteine and the phenylalanine. The only DNA kept is the CDR3, 48 bases in frame from the first base. Overall results and qualifications from the work: A later analysis associated about 16,000 TCR beta sequences with specific HLA alleles at a false discovery rate of 0.05. V-gene and J-gene trimming of TCR beta chains was associated with a missense DCLRE1C variant in a later genetic analysis, and the association was replicated in an independent cohort. Some IMGT-functional V segments, including TRBV6-2 and TRBV6-3, could not be told apart with the 87-base-pair reads, so those segments were excluded. An earlier analysis of roughly 570 of the donors showed that most TCR beta V segments appeared in productive rearrangements either about 87% or about 30% of the time, which broadly matched IMGT annotations. A further reported finding was that TCR beta sequences accurately predicted the HLA-A and HLA-B alleles for most subjects in the first cohort. In a later analysis, most CMV-associated TCR beta chains were found to appear HLA-restricted, with HLA associations seemingly driven largely by CMV exposure. In both the original and validation cohorts, the classifier was reported to diagnose cytomegalovirus status with high specificity and sensitivity. In a later analysis, the rate of TCR association differed among HLA loci, with DRB1 alleles having the most associated TCRs and HLA-C alleles having the fewest. It was suggested by the authors that the approach could potentially be generalized to other disease states and immunological phenotypes. Because HLA typing was unavailable for some donors at each locus, only the typed subset was used in association tests. Immune exposure information for the cohort was limited to CMV serostatus. The earlier analysis of some 540 of the donors excluded approximately 15 rarely observed V segments, including chromosome 9 orphons, because counts were too low. Compared with the roughly 720-donor mean, donors in an Asian-associated ancestry cluster had fewer N-insertions in productive TCRs, according to a later genetic analysis. Correlated functional status among segregating V segments might be attributable to linkage disequilibrium, but an unknown experimental factor could not be ruled out. The study gave a list of around 170 TCR beta chains associated with cytomegalovirus. In vitro tests confirmed that a few of the cytomegalovirus-associated TCR beta chains recognize cytomegalovirus antigens. Only TCR beta chains were sequenced in this cohort, and the absence of alpha or paired-chain data limited detectable features. Sequencing depth was assumed to be roughly uniform across donors in the presence/absence analyses, though that assumption may not hold. Most TCR sequences were observed very rarely across donors, whereas some public TCRs were present in many individuals. Compared with equally common non-associated chains, HLA-associated TCR beta chains in a later analysis were more clonally expanded and had lower generation probabilities. Several of the top co-occurrence clusters appeared to be linked to parvovirus B19, influenza, CMV and Epstein-Barr virus, according to a later analysis. A group of highly shared sequence variants was considered likely to be a technical artifact of the sequencing pipeline. Strong co-occurrence of HLA alleles, especially DR and DQ, made assigning TCR associations to individual alleles difficult.

The TCR was taken from a man in his thirties or forties in good health and CMV-seropositive. The specimen sequenced was PBMCs. This chain joins TRBV4-1 to TRBJ1-2, and the D gene may be TRBD1, 5 bases matching. Here is the DNA: TGCGCCAGCAGCCAAGACGACAGACCCCGGGACTATGGCTACACCTTC. Its coded protein is CASSQDDRPRDYGYTF.